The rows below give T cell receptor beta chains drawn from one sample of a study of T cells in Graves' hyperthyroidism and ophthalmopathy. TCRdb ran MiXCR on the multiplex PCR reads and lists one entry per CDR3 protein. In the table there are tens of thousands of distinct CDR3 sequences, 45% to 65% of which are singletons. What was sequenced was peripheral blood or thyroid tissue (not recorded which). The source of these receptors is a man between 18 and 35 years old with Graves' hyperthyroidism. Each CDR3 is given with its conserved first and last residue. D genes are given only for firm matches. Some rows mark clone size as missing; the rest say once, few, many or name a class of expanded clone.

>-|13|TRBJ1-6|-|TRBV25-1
CASRLGGRSPLHF
TGTGCCAGCAGGCTGGGGGGCAGATCACCCCTCCACTTT
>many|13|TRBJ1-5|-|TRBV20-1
CSAMGGPSQPQHF
TGCAGTGCTATGGGGGGGCCGAGTCAGCCCCAGCATTTT
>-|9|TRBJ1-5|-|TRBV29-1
CSVAGNIEF
TGCAGCGTTGCAGGAAATATTGAGTTT
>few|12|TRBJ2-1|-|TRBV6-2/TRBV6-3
CASTERRNEQFF
TGTGCCAGCACCGAAAGGAGAAATGAGCAGTTCTTC
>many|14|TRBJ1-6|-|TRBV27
CASSLSREPAPLHF
TGTGCCAGCAGTTTGTCGCGGGAGCCGGCACCCCTCCACTTT
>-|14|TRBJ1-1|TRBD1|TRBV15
CATTRDRANTEAFF
TGTGCCACCACCCGGGACAGGGCAAACACTGAAGCTTTCTTT
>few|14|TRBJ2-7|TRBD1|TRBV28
CASNAGQGIYEQYF
TGTGCCAGCAACGCGGGACAGGGGATCTACGAGCAGTACTTC
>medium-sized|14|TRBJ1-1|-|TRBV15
CATSVRWVYTEAFF
TGTGCCACCAGCGTCCGTTGGGTTTACACTGAAGCTTTCTTT
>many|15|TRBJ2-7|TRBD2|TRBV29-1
CSVRPGTSGARRQYF
TGCAGCGTGAGGCCCGGGACTAGCGGGGCGCGGAGGCAGTACTTC
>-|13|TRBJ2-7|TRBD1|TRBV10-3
CAIKPGQEYEQYF
TGTGCCATCAAGCCGGGACAGGAATACGAGCAGTACTTC
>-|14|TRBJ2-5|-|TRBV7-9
CASSFRQAKETQYF
TGTGCCAGCAGCTTTCGACAGGCCAAGGAGACCCAGTACTTC
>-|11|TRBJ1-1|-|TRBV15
CATSSDTEAFF
TGTGCCACCAGCAGCGACACTGAAGCTTTCTTT
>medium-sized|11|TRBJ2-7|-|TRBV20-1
CSASGGSEQYF
TGCAGTGCTAGCGGGGGAAGCGAGCAGTACTTC
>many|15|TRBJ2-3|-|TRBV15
CATSSRQVVTDTQYF
TGTGCCACCAGCAGCCGACAGGTAGTCACAGATACGCAGTATTTT
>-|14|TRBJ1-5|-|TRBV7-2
CASSERTANQPQHF
TGTGCCAGCAGCGAACGGACAGCAAATCAGCCCCAGCATTTT
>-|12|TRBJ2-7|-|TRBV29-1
CSGGAGSLEQYF
TGCAGCGGGGGGGCCGGGTCCCTCGAGCAGTACTTC
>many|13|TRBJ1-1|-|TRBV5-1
CASSLDGASEAFF
TGCGCCAGCAGCTTGGATGGGGCCTCTGAAGCTTTCTTT
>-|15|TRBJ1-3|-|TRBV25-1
CASSENGTAEHTIYF
TGTGCCAGCAGTGAAAACGGGACCGCTGAGCACACCATATATTTT
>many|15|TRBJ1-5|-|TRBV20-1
CSARARGGSNQPQHF
TGCAGTGCTAGAGCCCGGGGGGGAAGCAATCAGCCCCAGCATTTT
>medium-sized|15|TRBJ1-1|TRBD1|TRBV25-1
CASTADRGRGTEAFF
TGTGCCAGCACCGCAGACAGGGGGCGAGGGACTGAAGCTTTCTTT
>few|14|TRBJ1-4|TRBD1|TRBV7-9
CASSPQGVGEKLFF
TGTGCCAGCTCCCCACAGGGGGTCGGTGAAAAACTGTTTTTT
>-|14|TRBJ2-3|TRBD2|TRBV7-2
CASSGRGSTDTQYF
TGTGCCAGCAGCGGGCGGGGGAGCACAGATACGCAGTATTTT
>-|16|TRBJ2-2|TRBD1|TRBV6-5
CASSYLPGQGGGELFF
TGTGCCAGCAGCTACCTTCCGGGACAGGGCGGCGGGGAGCTGTTTTTT
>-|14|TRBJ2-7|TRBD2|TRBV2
CASRAGGRSYEQYF
TGTGCCAGCAGAGCGGGGGGGCGGTCCTACGAGCAGTACTTC
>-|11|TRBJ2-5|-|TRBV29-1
CSVAAQETQYF
TGCAGCGTGGCCGCCCAAGAGACCCAGTACTTC
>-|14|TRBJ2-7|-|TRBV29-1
CSVETAGSGYEQYF
TGCAGCGTTGAAACGGCCGGGAGCGGCTACGAGCAGTACTTC
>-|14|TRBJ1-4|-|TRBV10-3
CATSEKSTNEKLSF
TGTGCCACCAGTGAGAAGTCAACTAACGAAAAACTGTCTTTT
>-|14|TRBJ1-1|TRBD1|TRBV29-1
CSVVGQGRGTEAFF
TGCAGCGTTGTGGGACAGGGGAGGGGCACTGAAGCTTTCTTT